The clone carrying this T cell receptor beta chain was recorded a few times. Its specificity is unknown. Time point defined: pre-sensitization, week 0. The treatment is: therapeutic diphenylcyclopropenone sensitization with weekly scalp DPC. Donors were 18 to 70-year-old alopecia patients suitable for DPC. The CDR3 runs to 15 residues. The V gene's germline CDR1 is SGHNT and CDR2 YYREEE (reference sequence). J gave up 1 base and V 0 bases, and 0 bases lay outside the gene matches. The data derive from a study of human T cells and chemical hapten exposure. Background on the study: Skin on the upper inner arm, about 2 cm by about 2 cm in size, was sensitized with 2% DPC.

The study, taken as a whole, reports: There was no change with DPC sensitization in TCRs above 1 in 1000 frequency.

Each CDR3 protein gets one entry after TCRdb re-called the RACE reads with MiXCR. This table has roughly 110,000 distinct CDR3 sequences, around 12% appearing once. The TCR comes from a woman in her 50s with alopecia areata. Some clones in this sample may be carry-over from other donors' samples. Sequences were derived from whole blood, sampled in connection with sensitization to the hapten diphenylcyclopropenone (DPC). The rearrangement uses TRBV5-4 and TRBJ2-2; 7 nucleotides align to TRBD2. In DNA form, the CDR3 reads TGTGCCAGCAGCTTGGGCGGGGGGAACACCGGGGAGCTGTTTTTT. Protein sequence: CASSLGGGNTGELFF.